This passage covers 5 T cell receptor beta chains from one sample sequenced in a study of cytomegalovirus exposure and HLA in healthy donors. Use of 60 Vbeta and 13 Jbeta primers characterized the PCR. Using immunoSEQ multiplex PCR, the repertoire was profiled, and TCRdb retains in-frame clones only, with some absent. This table has 170,000 or so clones, around 80% appearing once. The sequencing sample was made of PBMCs. These TCRs come from a woman aged 55-69 years in good health and CMV-seropositive.

The chain uses TRBV21-1 and TRBJ2-7; TRBD1 was called by the table and not checked on the DNA. TRBV21-1 is a recognized pseudogene. The CDR3 spans 13 residues. This CDR3 reads CASTWGQSYEQYF. CDR3 nucleotide sequence: TGTGCCAGCACCTGGGGGCAGTCCTACGAGCAGTACTTC.

This clone has more than one count but fewer than ten. CDR3 residues: CAWSLDRGDYGYTF. CDR3 nucleotide sequence: TGTGCCTGGAGTTTGGACAGGGGAGACTATGGCTACACCTTC. The V call is TRBV30, the J call TRBJ1-2; 9 positions match TRBD1. V was clipped by 2 bases and J by 3 bases; unmatched bases: 4. CDR3 length equals 14 residues. From germline, CDR1 is GTSNPN and CDR2 SVGIG (reference sequence).

Comments on this clone: Sequence at one end of the junction differs from germline and may be a read error. This sequence joins TRBV5-1 and TRBJ2-5, with 16 bases matching TRBD2. Looked up from germline, CDR1 is SGHRS and CDR2 is YFSETQ. This CDR3 comprises 15 residues. Here the CDR3 DNA reads TGCGCCAGCAGGGGACTAGCGGGGGGGCCAGAGGCCCAGTACTTC. Its translation is CASRGLAGGPEAQYF.

This clone was picked up a small number of times. This chain uses TRBV2 with TRBJ2-2; a possible D gene is TRBD2 (5 bases). Looked up from germline, CDR1 is SNHLY and CDR2 is FYNNEI. The ends were cut back, 6 bases at V and 4 bases at J, with 15 bases in the middle. This CDR3 is 15 amino acids long. The chain's CDR3 is CASSYTPGSTGELFF. The DNA for the CDR3 is TGTGCCAGCAGCTATACCCCGGGGTCCACCGGGGAGCTGTTTTTT.

The chain recombines TRBV6-1 with TRBJ1-5, with TRBD1 matching over 9 bases. Trimming at V came to 6 bases and at J to 7 bases, leaving 7 bases not matched to a gene. The CDR3 is made up of 14 amino acids. Germline CDR1 and CDR2: MNHNS and SASEGT. CDR3 region: CASRGDRAGQPQHF. Here the CDR3 DNA reads TGTGCCAGCAGAGGGGACAGGGCCGGCCAGCCCCAGCATTTT.